The 6 T cell receptor beta chains listed next were all sequenced from one sample in a study of blood T cell repertoires in COVID-19. Assay used: immunoSEQ multiplex PCR; TCRdb lists only in-frame clones, some missing. This sample carries about 300,000 clones, approximately 89% of them seen once, and the ten largest clones take roughly 6.9%. The sample was peripheral blood. These receptors were collected from a woman aged 25 to 39 who had recovered from COVID-19.

The J gene is TRBJ2-1, the V gene TRBV11-1; 8 nucleotides agree with TRBD2. J was trimmed by 8 bases and V by 2 bases; bases with no gene match: 5. CDR3 length: 14 amino acids. CDR1 and CDR2 from the germline V gene are SGHAT and FQDESV (reference sequence). The CDR3 DNA is TGTGCCAGCAGCTTAATGGCAGCGGGGGATGAGCAGTTCTTC. Translated: CASSLMAAGDEQFF.

The chain is built from TRBV24-1 and TRBJ1-1; D is unresolved. Germline V lookup: CDR1 KGHDR, CDR2 SFDVKD. The CDR3 spans 12 residues. With 3 bases removed from V and 3 bases from J, the gap between germline ends came to 4 bases. Here the CDR3 DNA reads TGTGCCACCAGTGATCGGGACACTGAAGCTTTCTTT. This codes for CATSDRDTEAFF.

The DNA of the CDR3 is TGTGCCAGCAGTAGTGCCGGGGTAGGCACTGAAGCTTTCTTT. Protein sequence: CASSSAGVGTEAFF. J is TRBJ1-1 and V is TRBV6-2 or TRBV6-3; D ambiguous. Germline assignment: CDR1 MNHEY and CDR2 SVGEGT. V lost 5 bases and J 4 bases, leaving 14 bases between the germline ends. The CDR3 loop spans 14 amino acids.

The V and J genes are TRBV5-5 and TRBJ2-3; 8 positions match TRBD1. V gave up 9 bases and J gave up 3 bases; unmatched junction bases: 9. Per the germline V gene, CDR1 is SGHKS and CDR2 is YYEKEE (reference sequence). The CDR3 loop spans 14 amino acids. CDR3 residues: CATTRTGKTDTQYF. CDR3 nucleotide sequence: TGTGCCACCACGAGGACAGGGAAAACAGATACGCAGTATTTT.

The table lists this clone with a count of one. J is TRBJ2-3 and V is TRBV12-5; 16 nucleotides match TRBD2. The V gene's germline CDR1 is LGHNT and CDR2 FRNRAP. V lost 5 bases and J lost 6; bases outside the gene matches: 5. The CDR3 length is 16 residues. CDR3 protein: CASGAGTSGGADTQYF. The CDR3 DNA reads TGTGCTAGTGGTGCGGGGACTAGCGGGGGGGCGGATACGCAGTATTTT. The full variable domain, completed using reference TRBV12-5 and TRBJ2-3, is DARVTQTPRHKVTEMGQEVTMRCQPILGHNTVFWYRQTMMQGLELLAYFRNRAPLDDSGMPKDRFSAEMPDATLATLKIQPSEPRDSAVYFCASGAGTSGGADTQYFGPGTRLTVL.

The chain links TRBV4-3 to TRBJ2-2; no clear D gene. Germline V gene lookup returns CDR1 LGHNA and CDR2 YSLEER. Trimming removed 4 bases at V and 0 bases at J, with 15 bases between. CDR3 length equals 17 residues. The CDR3 region is CASSRYYDPPNTGELFF. In DNA form, the CDR3 reads TGCGCCAGCAGCCGCTACTATGATCCCCCGAACACCGGGGAGCTGTTTTTT.